These 23 T cell receptor beta chains were all obtained from the same sample, sequenced in a study. Tregs were sorted as CD4+CD25+CD127-/low cells. MiXCR, applied by TCRdb to the 5' RACE reads, yields one record per CDR3 protein. The repertoire holds about 43,000 distinct CDR3 sequences, around 23% seen once, with roughly 4% in the top ten. Sequences were obtained from Tregs sorted from a lymph node. All receptors come from a female donor with breast cancer.

The chain combines TRBV7-9 with TRBJ2-7; 8 positions agree with TRBD1. Losses at the gene ends were 5 bases for V and 2 bases for J; bases not matched to a gene: 5. The CDR3 has 14 residues. Per germline, CDR1 SEHNR and CDR2 FQNEAQ (reference sequence). Written as DNA, the CDR3 is TGTGCCAGCAGCCCAACGGACAGGGCCTACGAGCAGTACTTC. This translates into CASSPTDRAYEQYF.

The chain is built from TRBV20-1 and TRBJ2-3, with no clear D. The CDR3 length is 13 residues. Per the germline V gene, CDR1 is DFQATT and CDR2 is SNEGSKA (reference sequence). V was clipped by 2 bases and J by 8 bases, with 14 bases between them. The DNA for the CDR3 is TGCAGTGCTAGACTGTGGAGACGAGCTACGCAGTATTTT. The encoded protein is CSARLWRRATQYF.

This clonotype was seen ten or more times. This chain links TRBV4-3 with TRBJ2-5; D may be TRBD2 (5 bases). Germline CDR1 reads LGHNA; CDR2 reads YSLEER. The CDR3 extends over 15 amino acids. The V end was cut by 6 bases, the J end by 5 bases, with 19 bases between. CDR3 residues: CASSPRSYGLETQYF. In DNA form, the CDR3 reads TGCGCCAGCAGTCCAAGATCGTACGGACTGGAGACCCAGTACTTC.

V usage is TRBV9 and J usage is TRBJ2-1, with TRBD2 identical over 11 bases. The ends lost 0 bases at V and 8 bases at J; junction bases unmatched: 4. The CDR3 spans 15 residues. Looked up from germline, CDR1 is SGDLS and CDR2 is YYNGEE. CDR3 in amino acids: CASSVELAGAHEQFF. In DNA form, the CDR3 reads TGTGCCAGCAGCGTAGAACTAGCGGGGGCCCATGAGCAGTTCTTC. Full variable domain (rest looked up from reference TRBV9 and TRBJ2-1): DSGVTQTPKHLITATGQRVTLRCSPRSGDLSVYWYQQSLDQGLQFLIQYYNGEERAKGNILERFSAQQFPDLHSELNLSSLELGDSALYFCASSVELAGAHEQFFGPGTRLTVL.

The chain has TRBV7-2 and TRBJ2-7; D gene unclear. The V gene lost 1 base and the J gene lost 4 bases, with 17 bases spanning the gap. The CDR3 has 16 amino acids. In germline, CDR1 is SGHTA, CDR2 FQGNSA. The CDR3 here is CASSLEKGQLLYEQYF. For the CDR3, the DNA is TGTGCCAGCAGCTTAGAAAAGGGCCAGCTCTTGTACGAGCAGTACTTC.

This clonotype was counted at least ten times. V is TRBV20-1 and J is TRBJ2-5, with D possibly being TRBD1 (6 bases). V gave up 7 bases and J gave up 4 bases, with 16 bases separating them. Germline values: CDR1 DFQATT, CDR2 SNEGSKA (reference sequence). This CDR3 is 13 amino acids long. DNA for the CDR3: TGCAGTGTCGAGTTCAGGGGACGAGAGACCCAGTACTTC. Translated, it gives CSVEFRGRETQYF.

This clonotype was seen repeatedly, ten times or more. This chain joins TRBV10-2 and TRBJ2-2; the match to TRBD1 covers 9 bases. The CDR3 is made up of 14 amino acids. Germline CDR1 reads WSHSY; CDR2 reads SAAADI. V lost 8 bases to trimming and J lost 6 bases; unmatched junction nucleotides: 7. The DNA for the CDR3 is TGCGCCAGCTCTCGGACAGGGGCGGCCGGGGAGCTGTTTTTT. This codes for CASSRTGAAGELFF.

The chain links TRBV28 to TRBJ1-5, with D unclear. This CDR3 region has 13 residues. From germline, CDR1 is MDHEN and CDR2 SYDVKM. Trimming removed 3 bases at V and 5 bases at J, with 8 bases between. In nucleotides, the CDR3 is TGTGCCAGCAGTTTTGACCAGTATCAGCCCCAGCATTTT. Amino acids: CASSFDQYQPQHF. Using reference TRBV28 and TRBJ1-5 for the parts outside the CDR3, the full variable domain is DVKVTQSSRYLVKRTGEKVFLECVQDMDHENMFWYRQDPGLGLRLIYFSYDVKMKEKGDIPEGYSVSREKKERFSLILESASTNQTSMYLCASSFDQYQPQHFGDGTRLSIL.

This clonotype was found many times. The V and J genes are TRBV5-1 and TRBJ2-1, with 7 bases aligning to TRBD1. Germline CDR1 reads SGHRS; CDR2 reads YFSETQ. This CDR3 comprises 14 residues. V lost 4 bases, J lost 10 bases, and 11 bases stayed unmatched. DNA of the CDR3: TGCGCCAGCAGCGGGCTGACAGGGTTCGACGAGCAGTTCTTC. Its translation is CASSGLTGFDEQFF. The entire variable domain, with the rest obtained from reference TRBV5-1 and TRBJ2-1, is as follows: KAGVTQTPRYLIKTRGQQVTLSCSPISGHRSVSWYQQTPGQGLQFLFEYFSETQRNKGNFPGRFSGRQFSNSRSEMNVSTLELGDSALYLCASSGLTGFDEQFFGPGTRLTVL.

This clonotype has only a few counts. The V gene is TRBV11-2, the J gene TRBJ2-3; TRBD2 might be the D (6 bases). CDR3 length equals 15 residues. Trimming removed 1 base from V and 5 bases from J, with 13 bases in between. Per the germline V gene, CDR1 is SGHAT and CDR2 is FQNNGV. In nucleotides, the CDR3 is TGTGCCAGCAGCTTAGGAGTGACTAGTGGAGATACGCAGTATTTT. Translation gives CASSLGVTSGDTQYF.

This clonotype has more than one count but fewer than ten. The chain's CDR3 is CATRDSDEEKLFF. CDR3 DNA sequence: TGTGCCACCCGCGACTCCGACGAGGAAAAACTGTTTTTT. V gene TRBV25-1 combines with J gene TRBJ1-4; D is ambiguous. CDR1 and CDR2 (germline): MGHDK, SYGVNS. The CDR3 extends over 13 amino acids. V shed 10 bases and J shed 8 bases, with 17 bases lying between them.

This clonotype was counted many times. The CDR3, as DNA: TGTGCCAGCACCGCGGGGAGGGAGACCCAGTACTTC. Encoded protein: CASTAGRETQYF. The rearrangement uses TRBV28 and TRBJ2-5, with a weak D call TRBD2 (6 bases). The germline V gene encodes CDR1 MDHEN and CDR2 SYDVKM. With 7 bases removed from V and 5 bases from J, the gap between germline ends came to 11 bases. The CDR3 is made up of 12 amino acids.

This clonotype was seen repeatedly, ten times or more. The chain couples TRBV9 to TRBJ2-7; 9 nucleotides line up with TRBD2. Germline CDR1 and CDR2: SGDLS and YYNGEE. J lost 5 bases, V lost 4 bases, and 7 bases had no gene match. CDR3 length: 14 residues. This CDR3 reads CASSNSGSSDEQYF. For the CDR3, the DNA is TGTGCCAGCAGCAATAGCGGGAGTTCCGACGAGCAGTACTTC.

The chain has TRBV6-6 and TRBJ2-4; D possibly corresponds to TRBD1 (5 bases). This CDR3 region has 14 residues. In germline, CDR1 is MNHNY, CDR2 SVGAGI (reference sequence). The V gene lost 11 bases and the J gene lost 6 bases, with 20 bases spanning the gap. This chain's CDR3 is CAVGVDLPGNIQYF. In nucleotides, the CDR3 is TGTGCCGTAGGGGTAGACCTCCCCGGAAACATTCAGTACTTC.

This clonotype appeared a few times. The chain uses TRBV28 and TRBJ1-1; D may be TRBD1 (5 bases). This CDR3 comprises 14 residues. V was pared by 7 bases and J by 5 bases, with 17 bases between. Germline V CDR1 and CDR2: MDHEN, SYDVKM. The DNA for the CDR3 is TGTGCCAGCAACACCTTGACAGCGGGGACTGAAGCTTTCTTT. Translation gives CASNTLTAGTEAFF.

This clonotype came up a few times. With a much larger clone just one base away, this may be a read error. J is TRBJ2-1 and V is TRBV27; D is uncertain. Per germline, CDR1 MNHEY and CDR2 SMNVEV (reference sequence). CDR3 length equals 13 residues. CDR3 nucleotides: TGTGCCAGCAGTTCAAGGGAAATGGATGAGCAGCTCTTC. Translation: CASSSREMDEQLF.

The rearrangement links TRBV15 to TRBJ1-6; no clear D. Germline CDR1 is LNHNV and CDR2 is YYDKDF (reference sequence). Trimming stripped 0 bases from V and 10 bases from J, with 7 bases between. The CDR3 extends over 13 amino acids. The CDR3: CATSRDPGSPLHF. CDR3 DNA: TGTGCCACCAGCAGAGATCCAGGATCACCCCTCCACTTT.

This clonotype was picked up many times. V is TRBV10-3 and J is TRBJ1-5; D is unclear. This CDR3 is 13 amino acids long. The V end lost 10 bases, the J end lost 7 bases, and 17 bases lay between the germline ends. Germline V gene lookup returns CDR1 ENHRY and CDR2 SYGVKD. CDR3 residues: CATEGLSSQPQHF. The DNA of the CDR3 is TGTGCCACCGAGGGCCTCTCTAGCCAGCCCCAGCATTTT.

The J gene is TRBJ2-5, the V gene TRBV5-1; D ambiguous. This CDR3 comprises 14 residues. In germline, CDR1 is SGHRS, CDR2 YFSETQ. Trimming stripped 1 base from V and 6 bases from J, with 13 bases between. CDR3 protein: CASSLTATQKTQYF. The DNA of the CDR3 is TGCGCCAGCAGCTTGACGGCAACTCAAAAGACCCAGTACTTC.

This clonotype was seen only a few times. J is TRBJ2-7 and V is TRBV4-1; 7 bases map to TRBD1. The germline CDR1 and CDR2 sequences are MGHRA and YSYEKL. CDR3 length: 16 amino acids. V lost 2 bases and J lost 0; bases outside the gene matches: 7. CDR3 sequence reads: CASSQKSGQASYEQYF. The CDR3 bases are TGCGCCAGCAGCCAAAAAAGTGGACAGGCCTCCTACGAGCAGTACTTC.

On this clonotype itself: A much larger clone differs from this one at a single base, so this may be a read error. The J gene is TRBJ1-5, the V gene TRBV10-3, with D hard to call. The germline V gene has CDR1 ENHRY and CDR2 SYGVKD. The CDR3 is 15 residues long. CDR3 sequence: CAVSESNQRIQPQHF. Written as DNA, the CDR3 is TGTGCCGTCAGTGAGTCGAACCAGAGGATACAGCCCCAGCATTTT.

This clonotype has more than one count but fewer than ten. The rearrangement joins TRBV9 to TRBJ1-2; 7 nucleotides line up with TRBD1. The CDR3 extends over 18 amino acids. The germline V gene has CDR1 SGDLS and CDR2 YYNGEE. The ends lost 6 bases at V and 2 bases at J; junction bases unmatched: 19. The CDR3 region is CASNPTGIHHTLNYGYTF. The CDR3 DNA is TGTGCCAGCAACCCGACAGGGATACACCATACCCTCAACTATGGCTACACCTTC.

A remark on this clonotype: Given a much more abundant clone one base away, this may be a read error. The gene calls are TRBV4-1 and TRBJ2-1, with D maybe TRBD2 (5 bases). Germline V lookup: CDR1 MGHRA, CDR2 YSYEKL. This CDR3 region has 17 residues. The CDR3 coding sequence is TGCGCCAGCAGCCAACCTACCGGGGTGGGTCCCTACAATGGGCAGTTCTTC. Translation: CASSQPTGVGPYNGQFF.